This TCR beta chain comes out of a study of shared clonotypes between healthy human individuals. Germline assignment: CDR1 MNHEY and CDR2 SVGAGI. The V and J ends lost 2 bases and 0 bases respectively, with 10 bases between them. The CDR3 runs 15 residues. Sorted-subset replicate PCRs used around 200 ng DNA, around 31,000 T cell genomes. Only in-frame clones appear in the TCRdb table, and some are missing; sequencing was by immunoSEQ multiplex PCR. In the table there are 85,000 to 100,000 clones, 60% to 70% of which are singletons. General study points: The naive CD4 repertoires of a handful of donors were compared, and around 4.7% of clonotypes were shared. Sampling used blood alone; tissue repertoires probably differ.

About this clone itself: Its specificity is unknown.

This receptor was obtained from a man between 25 and 39 years old in good health. Input material: memory CD8+ T cells sorted from blood. The subset here: CD45RO+ cells pooled with CCR7-negative TemRA cells. The chain uses TRBV6-5 and TRBJ1-1; TRBD1 might be the D (6 bases). CDR3 bases: TGTGCCAGCAGTTACAACAGGGAAATGAACACTGAAGCTTTCTTT. Amino acid sequence: CASSYNREMNTEAFF.